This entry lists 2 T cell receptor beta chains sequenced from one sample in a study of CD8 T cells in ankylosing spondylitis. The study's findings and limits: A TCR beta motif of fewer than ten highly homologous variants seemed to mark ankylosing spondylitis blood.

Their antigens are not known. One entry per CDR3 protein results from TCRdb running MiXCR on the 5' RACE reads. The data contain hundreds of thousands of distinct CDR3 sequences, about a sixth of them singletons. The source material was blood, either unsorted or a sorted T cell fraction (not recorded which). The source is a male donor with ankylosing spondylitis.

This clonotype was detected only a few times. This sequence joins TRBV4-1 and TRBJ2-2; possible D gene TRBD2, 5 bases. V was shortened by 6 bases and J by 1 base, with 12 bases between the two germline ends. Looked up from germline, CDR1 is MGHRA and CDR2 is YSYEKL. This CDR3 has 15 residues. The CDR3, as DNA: TGCGCCAGCAGTCCGTGGGGAGAGAACACCGGGGAGCTGTTTTTT. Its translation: CASSPWGENTGELFF.

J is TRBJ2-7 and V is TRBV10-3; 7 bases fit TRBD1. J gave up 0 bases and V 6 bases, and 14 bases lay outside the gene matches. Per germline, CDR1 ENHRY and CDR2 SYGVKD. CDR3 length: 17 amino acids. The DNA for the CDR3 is TGTGCCATCAGCCTCGGGACAGAAACCGGAAGCTCCTACGAGCAGTACTTC. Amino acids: CAISLGTETGSSYEQYF.